The clone carrying this T cell receptor beta chain occurred a few times. Antigen: not known. The CDR3 spans 15 residues. V lost 1 base, J lost 5 bases, and 14 bases lay in between. The germline gives CDR1 MGHRA, CDR2 YSYEKL. The record originates from a study of blood T cells in healthy people across ages. Study-level findings and limits: Higher diversity and more naive CD4+ cells were features of long-lived donors, compared to aged donors. Diversity estimated from one million T cells was considered an underestimate.

The second PCR ran about 6 to 12 cycles with a sample-barcoded 5' primer and J-beta primers. Every individual sample yielded 3 million or more paired-end reads (each containing CDR3). TCRdb fed the 5' RACE reads into MiXCR, producing one record per CDR3 protein. The sample holds about 1,800,000 distinct CDR3 sequences, 28% seen once. The authors extracted at least 6 micrograms of total RNA per sample. The chain uses TRBV4-1 and TRBJ2-5; D might be TRBD1 or TRBD2, each matching 5 bases. The receptor was isolated from a woman in her twenties or thirties in good health. Material for sequencing was blood. This CDR3 reads CASSQGGFEEETQYF. As DNA, the CDR3 is TGCGCCAGCAGCCAAGGGGGGTTTGAGGAGGAGACCCAGTACTTC.